The next 11 T cell receptor beta chains were all read from a single sample in a study of blood T cells in healthy people across ages. Sample-barcoded 5' priming and a J-beta primer mix drove a second PCR of about 7 to 11 cycles. TCRdb fed the 5' RACE reads into MiXCR, producing one record per CDR3 protein. The sample holds roughly 900,000 distinct CDR3 sequences, around 46% seen once. The sequenced material came from blood. The receptor set was obtained from a young man in good health.

V and J are TRBV20-1 and TRBJ2-3, with unresolved D. From germline, CDR1 is DFQATT and CDR2 SNEGSKA (reference sequence). Trimming removed 2 bases from V and 0 bases from J, with 6 bases in between. This CDR3 has 13 amino acids. The CDR3 sequence: CSARKASTDTQYF. CDR3 DNA: TGCAGTGCTAGAAAGGCCAGCACAGATACGCAGTATTTT.

This clonotype has a handful of counts. The V and J genes are TRBV4-1 and TRBJ2-5, with unresolved D. The V gene lost 1 base and the J gene lost 2 bases, with 8 bases spanning the gap. The germline gives CDR1 MGHRA, CDR2 YSYEKL. CDR3 size: 14 residues. CDR3 residues: CASSQGAIQETQYF. CDR3 sequence (DNA): TGCGCCAGCAGCCAAGGGGCTATACAAGAGACCCAGTACTTC.

J is TRBJ2-3 and V is TRBV7-9, with D unclear. The CDR3 consists of 15 residues. Germline V gene lookup returns CDR1 SEHNR and CDR2 FQNEAQ (reference sequence). Between the trimmed V and J ends, which lost 1 base and 4 bases, there was a span of 12 bases. CDR3 sequence reads: CASSLGNLGADTQYF. As DNA, the CDR3 is TGTGCCAGCAGCTTAGGGAACCTTGGGGCAGATACGCAGTATTTT.

There are a few counts of this clonotype. This chain connects TRBV28 to TRBJ2-3; TRBD1 matches 9 bases. CDR1 is MDHEN, CDR2 SYDVKM, per germline. This CDR3 has 16 residues. J was trimmed by 3 bases and V by 3 bases; bases with no gene match: 7. The CDR3 DNA follows: TGTGCCAGCAGTTTCCCCCCGGACAGGGGTACAGATACGCAGTATTTT. This codes for CASSFPPDRGTDTQYF.

This rearrangement joins TRBV5-1 to TRBJ2-1; TRBD1 aligns across 10 bases. The CDR3 consists of 16 residues. The V and J ends lost 4 bases and 5 bases, in that order; junction bases with no gene match: 9. Per the germline V gene, CDR1 is SGHRS and CDR2 is YFSETQ. The CDR3 region has the DNA TGCGCCAGCAGCGATACGACAGGGGGCAATAACAATGAGCAGTTCTTC. This encodes CASSDTTGGNNNEQFF.

Of note for this clonotype: The junction shows a germline mismatch at one end, possibly a read error. This chain links TRBV28 with TRBJ2-1, with 7 bases lining up with TRBD2. This CDR3 is 15 amino acids long. Germline V gene data show CDR1 as MDHEN and CDR2 as SYDVKM. The CDR3 sequence: CASSPRTSVGNGQFF. Here the CDR3 DNA reads TGCGCCAGCAGCCCAAGGACTAGTGTGGGGAATGGGCAGTTCTTC.

Only a few counts were recorded for this clonotype. The genes are TRBV15 and TRBJ1-1; D not certain. The CDR3 runs to 13 residues. Trimming pared 3 bases from V and 2 bases from J, leaving 7 bases between. Germline CDR1 is LNHNV and CDR2 is YYDKDF (reference sequence). Here the CDR3 reads CATSRSLNTEAFF. CDR3 bases: TGTGCCACCAGCAGGTCCTTAAACACTGAAGCTTTCTTT.

This clonotype has only one observation. V and J are TRBV7-9 and TRBJ2-5; TRBD2 agrees at 7 bases. The CDR3 is 14 residues long. Germline V gene data show CDR1 as SEHNR and CDR2 as FQNEAQ (reference sequence). V lost 7 bases and J lost 2; bases outside the gene matches: 7. Written as DNA, the CDR3 is TGTGCCAGCACAGAGCGGGGCAAACAAGAGACCCAGTACTTC. It codes for CASTERGKQETQYF.

This clonotype occurred a few times. The chain is built from TRBV21-1 and TRBJ2-5; TRBD1 is the table's D call, not checked against the DNA. TRBV21-1 is a listed pseudogene. The CDR3 runs 13 residues. The CDR3 bases are TGTGCCAGCAGCAGGGGACACCAAGAGACCCAGTACTTC. It yields the protein CASSRGHQETQYF.

A few counts support this clonotype. J is TRBJ1-2 and V is TRBV6-1; 7 nucleotides match TRBD1. The germline V gene encodes CDR1 MNHNS and CDR2 SASEGT. Unmatched junction bases numbered 4, after V lost 7 bases and J lost 2 bases. The CDR3 has 13 residues. The CDR3 here is CASKRDSNYGYTF. In nucleotides, the CDR3 is TGTGCCAGCAAGCGGGACAGCAACTATGGCTACACCTTC.

CDR3 loop: CASSRLAGVEDTQYF. CDR3 DNA sequence: TGTGCCAGCAGTAGACTAGCGGGGGTAGAAGATACGCAGTATTTT. The J gene is TRBJ2-3, the V gene TRBV6-6, with 12 bases lining up with TRBD2. Germline V CDR1 and CDR2: MNHNY, SVGAGI (reference sequence). The CDR3 spans 15 residues. The J segment lost 5 bases and the V segment lost 5 bases, leaving 5 bases of the junction unmatched.